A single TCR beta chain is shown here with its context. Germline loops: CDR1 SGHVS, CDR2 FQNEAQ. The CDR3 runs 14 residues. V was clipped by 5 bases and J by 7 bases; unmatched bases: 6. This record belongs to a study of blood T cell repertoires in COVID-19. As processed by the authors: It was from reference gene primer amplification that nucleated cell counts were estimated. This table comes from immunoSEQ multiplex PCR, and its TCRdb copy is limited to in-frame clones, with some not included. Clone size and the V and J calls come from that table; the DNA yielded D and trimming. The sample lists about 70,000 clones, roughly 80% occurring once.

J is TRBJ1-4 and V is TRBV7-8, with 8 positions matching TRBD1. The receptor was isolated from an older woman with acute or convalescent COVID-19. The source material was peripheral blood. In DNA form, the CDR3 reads TGTGCCAGCAGCATGGACAGGGAAGCTGAAAAACTGTTTTTT. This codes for CASSMDREAEKLFF.